One sample yielded the 14 T cell receptor beta chains listed below, sequenced in a study of T cell repertoires in cytomegalovirus infection. TCRdb independently ran MiXCR on the reads; one entry per CDR3 protein. Of about 310,000 distinct CDR3 sequences listed, 20% to 25% were seen once; the top ten hold 13%. These receptors have no known antigen. Source: cultured PBMCs, taken from culture after CMV antigen stimulation. These receptor sequences come from a human donor in good health (CMV status not recorded). Some clones in this sample may be carry-over from other donors' samples.

Only a few counts were recorded for this clonotype. The V gene is TRBV4-1, the J gene TRBJ2-1; TRBD2 matches 14 bases. The CDR3 extends over 16 amino acids. Trimming at V came to 2 bases and at J to 8 bases, leaving 5 bases not matched to a gene. The V gene's germline CDR1 is MGHRA and CDR2 YSYEKL. The chain's CDR3 is CASSQRLAGGPYEQFF. CDR3 nucleotide sequence: TGCGCCAGCAGCCAACGACTAGCGGGAGGGCCGTATGAGCAGTTCTTC.

The rearrangement links TRBV7-2 to TRBJ2-1; 9 bases are shared with TRBD2. The V and J ends lost 1 base and 9 bases, in that order; junction bases with no gene match: 4. This CDR3 is built from 14 residues. Germline assignment: CDR1 SGHTA and CDR2 FQGNSA. The CDR3 sequence is CASSLGSSGIEQFF. The CDR3 DNA reads as TGTGCCAGCAGCTTAGGTTCTAGCGGGATTGAGCAGTTCTTC. The full variable domain, with the rest looked up from reference TRBV7-2 and TRBJ2-1, is GAGVSQSPSNKVTEKGKDVELRCDPISGHTALYWYRQSLGQGLEFLIYFQGNSAPDKSGLPSDRFSAERTGGSVSTLTIQRTQQEDSAVYLCASSLGSSGIEQFFGPGTRLTVL.

This clonotype was observed a handful of times. This sequence joins TRBV2 and TRBJ2-1; D call uncertain. V lost 1 base, J lost 2 bases, and 3 bases lay in between. CDR1 and CDR2 (germline): SNHLY, FYNNEI. The CDR3 covers 13 residues. CDR3 DNA: TGTGCCAGCAGTGAAGGCCCCTACAATGAGCAGTTCTTC. This translates into CASSEGPYNEQFF.

The chain is built from TRBV7-2 and TRBJ1-4; no clear D gene. This CDR3 has 15 residues. CDR1 SGHTA and CDR2 FQGNSA come from the germline V gene. Trimming cost V 5 bases and J 6 bases, with 16 bases left between them. Written as DNA, the CDR3 is TGTGCCAGCAGCCCCGCCGGAAGGCGAGATGAAAAACTGTTTTTT. Encoded protein: CASSPAGRRDEKLFF.

At least ten counts were recorded for this clonotype. The CDR3 loop is CASSLEGRMGTEAFF. The CDR3 bases are TGTGCCAGCAGCTTAGAAGGCAGGATGGGCACTGAAGCTTTCTTT. The chain carries TRBV7-2 and TRBJ1-1; D uncertain. The V end lost 1 base, the J end lost 4 bases, and 13 bases lay between the germline ends. This CDR3 contains 15 residues. Germline CDR1 and CDR2: SGHTA and FQGNSA.

V is TRBV24-1 and J is TRBJ2-1; a possible D gene is TRBD2 (6 bases). The CDR3 loop spans 17 amino acids. The germline V gene has CDR1 KGHDR and CDR2 SFDVKD. The V gene lost 2 bases and the J gene lost 0 bases, with 13 bases spanning the gap. CDR3 sequence (DNA): TGTGCCACCAGTGATTGGCTTAGCGGTGACTCCTACAATGAGCAGTTCTTC. Protein product: CATSDWLSGDSYNEQFF.

The chain is built from TRBV7-8 and TRBJ2-7; D gene uncertain. This CDR3 spans 14 amino acids. V lost 5 bases and J lost 2, with 13 bases in between. Looked up from germline, CDR1 is SGHVS and CDR2 is FQNEAQ. The CDR3 protein is CASSQHGPAYEQYF. CDR3 coding DNA: TGTGCCAGCAGCCAGCACGGGCCAGCCTACGAGCAGTACTTC.

This clonotype was picked up one time. The chain links TRBV10-2 to TRBJ2-2, with D uncertain. The CDR3 length is 12 residues. Trimming left V 7 bases short and J 7 bases short, with 10 bases between. Per the germline V gene, CDR1 is WSHSY and CDR2 is SAAADI. The CDR3 DNA reads as TGCGCCAGCACCCCTTACCGCGGGGAGCTGTTTTTT. Translating gives CASTPYRGELFF.

CDR3: CASSKLAGAASYNEQFF. DNA of the CDR3: TGTGCCAGCAGTAAGCTAGCGGGCGCGGCCTCCTACAATGAGCAGTTCTTC. The gene calls are TRBV6-9 and TRBJ2-1, with 8 bases identical to TRBD2. This CDR3 comprises 17 residues. Trimming at V came to 5 bases and at J to 0 bases, leaving 9 bases not matched to a gene. CDR1 is MNHGY, CDR2 SVAAGI, per germline.

Ten or more counts support this clonotype. The gene calls are TRBV11-2 and TRBJ2-3; 10 nucleotides agree with TRBD2. Unmatched junction bases numbered 7, after V lost 0 bases and J lost 4 bases. The CDR3 runs 17 residues. Germline V gene lookup returns CDR1 SGHAT and CDR2 FQNNGV. The CDR3 coding sequence is TGTGCCAGCAGCTTAGAAAGGCTAGCGGGAGTTCCAGATACGCAGTATTTT. Its protein product is CASSLERLAGVPDTQYF.

At least ten counts were recorded for this clonotype. The rearrangement links TRBV7-2 to TRBJ1-4, with 7 bases matching TRBD1. The V gene end was trimmed by 5 bases and the J gene end by 9 bases; junction bases not matched to a gene: 3. This CDR3 region has 12 residues. Germline CDR1 SGHTA, CDR2 FQGNSA. The CDR3 DNA reads as TGTGCCAGCAGCCCGGACAGGAAAAAACTGTTTTTT. Translated, it gives CASSPDRKKLFF.

This clonotype is a singleton in its sample. The final CDR3 position lacks the conserved phenylalanine or tryptophan, pointing to a likely read error. This chain uses TRBV12-3 or TRBV12-4 with TRBJ2-3; 10 positions match TRBD2. J gave up 4 bases and V 3 bases, and 1 base lay outside the gene matches. There are 14 residues in the CDR3. The CDR3 protein is CASSLGLASDTQYS. CDR3 coding DNA: TGTGCCAGCAGTTTGGGACTAGCGTCAGATACGCAGTATTCT.

This clonotype was counted at least ten times. The rearrangement uses TRBV19 and TRBJ1-1, with D uncertain. Germline V gives CDR1 LNHDA, CDR2 SQIVND (reference sequence). The V and J ends lost 5 bases and 5 bases respectively, with 12 bases between them. The CDR3 has 13 residues. Here the CDR3 reads CASSYDGKTEAFF. CDR3 coding DNA: TGTGCCAGTAGTTATGACGGGAAAACTGAAGCTTTCTTT. Full variable domain (outside the CDR3, taken from reference TRBV19 and TRBJ1-1): DGGITQSPKYLFRKEGQNVTLSCEQNLNHDAMYWYRQDPGQGLRLIYYSQIVNDFQKGDIAEGYSVSREKKESFPLTVTSAQKNPTAFYLCASSYDGKTEAFFGQGTRLTVV.

V and J are TRBV12-3 or TRBV12-4 and TRBJ2-5; a possible D gene is TRBD2 (5 bases). The CDR3 is made up of 13 amino acids. Trimming removed 3 bases at V and 5 bases at J, with 10 bases between. The CDR3 loop reads CASSFLLVETQYF. The CDR3, as DNA: TGTGCCAGCAGTTTCCTACTAGTGGAGACCCAGTACTTC.